These 24 T cell receptor beta chains share one sample of origin, sequenced in a study of graft-versus-host responses after intestinal transplantation. This table comes from immunoSEQ multiplex PCR, and its TCRdb copy is limited to in-frame clones, with some not included. This table holds roughly 120,000 clones, 80% to 95% found once. Their recognized antigens are unknown. The sequencing used unstimulated CD4+ T cells sorted from spleen or lymph node cells, collected before intestinal transplant. These receptors were taken from a human donor who received an intestinal transplant.

The gene calls are TRBV10-1 and TRBJ1-1; TRBD1 aligns across 9 bases. Per the germline V gene, CDR1 is WNHNN and CDR2 is SYGVQD (reference sequence). Trimming removed 8 bases from V and 5 bases from J; junction bases left unmatched: 6. This CDR3 contains 13 residues. The CDR3 loop is CASSGTGRTEAFF. CDR3 sequence (DNA): TGCGCCAGCTCCGGGACAGGGAGGACTGAAGCTTTCTTT.

The gene calls are TRBV9 and TRBJ2-7, with 9 bases identical to TRBD2. The length of the CDR3 is 15 residues. CDR1 and CDR2 (germline): SGDLS, YYNGEE. J gave up 2 bases and V 4 bases, and 7 bases lay outside the gene matches. CDR3 DNA sequence: TGTGCCAGCAGCCGCGGACTAGCGCAAGCCTACGAGCAGTACTTC. Protein product: CASSRGLAQAYEQYF.

As DNA, the CDR3 is TGTGCCAGCAGTTCCGACCCCCAAATTGGAAACACCATATATTTT. As protein: CASSSDPQIGNTIYF. The chain recombines TRBV6-6 with TRBJ1-3; no definite D call. V lost 4 bases and J 3 bases, leaving 13 bases between the germline ends. There are 15 residues in the CDR3. From germline, CDR1 is MNHNY and CDR2 SVGAGI (reference sequence).

Only one count was recorded for this clone. This sequence joins TRBV19 and TRBJ1-2; D remains unclear. Germline CDR1 LNHDA, CDR2 SQIVND (reference sequence). This CDR3 comprises 12 residues. V was pared by 6 bases and J by 8 bases, with 13 bases between. The CDR3 DNA is TGTGCCAGTAGACCGGACCGCCTGGGCTACACCTTC. Translating it yields CASRPDRLGYTF.

This chain joins TRBV2 and TRBJ1-3, with D unresolved. This CDR3 has 14 residues. The V and J ends lost 3 bases and 0 bases respectively, with 6 bases between them. Germline V gene sequence: CDR1 SNHLY, CDR2 FYNNEI. The CDR3 nucleotides are TGTGCCAGCAGTGAGGGGTCCTCTGGAAACACCATATATTTT. It translates to CASSEGSSGNTIYF. Combining the CDR3 with reference TRBV2 and TRBJ1-3 gives the whole variable domain EPEVTQTPSHQVTQMGQEVILRCVPISNHLYFYWYRQILGQKVEFLVSFYNNEISEKSEIFDDQFSVERPDGSNFTLKIRSTKLEDSAMYFCASSEGSSGNTIYFGEGSWLTVV.

The chain combines TRBV6-5 with TRBJ1-2; TRBD1 agrees at 9 bases. The germline CDR1 and CDR2 sequences are MNHEY and SVGAGI. CDR3 length equals 13 residues. J was trimmed by 8 bases and V by 2 bases; bases with no gene match: 3. The CDR3 loop is CASSYTGGRGYTF. The CDR3 DNA is TGTGCCAGCAGTTACACAGGGGGCCGGGGCTACACCTTC.

J is TRBJ1-2 and V is TRBV6-1; 10 nucleotides line up with TRBD1. The CDR3 has 14 amino acids. Trimming cost V 3 bases and J 6 bases; bases outside gene matches: 4. Germline V lookup: CDR1 MNHNS, CDR2 SASEGT. The CDR3 bases are TGTGCCAGCAGTGATACAGACAGGGGGCATGGCTACACCTTC. Amino acids: CASSDTDRGHGYTF.

The count of this clone is one. V is TRBV6-5 and J is TRBJ2-7, with 7 bases lining up with TRBD2. The V and J ends lost 6 bases and 5 bases, in that order; junction bases with no gene match: 13. From germline, CDR1 is MNHEY and CDR2 SVGAGI. The CDR3 sequence is 15 residues long. The CDR3 nucleotides are TGTGCCAGCAGAAAGAGCGGACTAGACACCCACGAGCAGTACTTC. This encodes CASRKSGLDTHEQYF.

V usage is TRBV30 and J usage is TRBJ1-3; D is perhaps TRBD1 (5 bases). Deletions cut 4 bases from V and 6 bases from J, with 22 bases between. This CDR3 has 16 residues. The germline V gene encodes CDR1 GTSNPN and CDR2 SVGIG (reference sequence). CDR3 coding DNA: TGTGCCTGGACCCCGTACGAAAGACGGGGGGAAAACACCATATATTTT. Amino acids: CAWTPYERRGENTIYF.

The chain recombines TRBV5-1 with TRBJ1-1, with D perhaps matching TRBD1 (5 bases). The germline V and J ends were trimmed by 1 base and 2 bases, with 12 bases remaining between them. The CDR3 has 15 amino acids. The germline V gene encodes CDR1 SGHRS and CDR2 YFSETQ. The DNA of the CDR3 is TGCGCCAGCAGCTTGCTTCCGGGACTTAACACTGAAGCTTTCTTT. It translates to CASSLLPGLNTEAFF.

The chain has TRBV5-1 and TRBJ2-5, with D possibly TRBD2 on 6 matching bases. With the DNA end fitting TRBJ2-7 better, the J assignment may be wrong. The CDR3 has 14 residues. The germline V gene has CDR1 SGHRS and CDR2 YFSETQ. CDR3 sequence: CASSWRLETYEQYF. The CDR3 region has the DNA TGCGCCAGCAGCTGGAGACTAGAAACCTACGAGCAGTACTTC.

The J gene is TRBJ1-5, the V gene TRBV5-5; no clear D. The CDR3 spans 13 residues. CDR1 SGHKS and CDR2 YYEKEE come from the germline V gene (reference sequence). The V gene lost 6 bases and the J gene lost 5 bases, with 12 bases spanning the gap. The CDR3 DNA is TGTGCCAGCACTATGAGGGAGGATCAGCCCCAGCATTTT. Translated, it gives CASTMREDQPQHF.

V is TRBV18 and J is TRBJ2-7, with 7 nucleotides matching TRBD1. The J segment lost 2 bases and the V segment lost 3 bases, leaving 7 bases of the junction unmatched. The CDR3 spans 15 residues. Per the germline V gene, CDR1 is KGHSH and CDR2 is LQKENI. CDR3 in amino acids: CASSPSPGQTYEQYF. CDR3 nucleotides: TGTGCCAGCTCACCGTCACCGGGACAGACCTACGAGCAGTACTTC.

This sequence joins TRBV6-5 and TRBJ1-2; D is unclear. Germline CDR1 is MNHEY and CDR2 is SVGAGI. CDR3 length equals 14 residues. With 4 bases removed from V and 0 bases from J, the gap between germline ends came to 9 bases. The CDR3 spells CASSWDRANYGYTF. CDR3 bases: TGTGCCAGCAGTTGGGATCGAGCTAACTATGGCTACACCTTC.

This clone has only one observation. The J gene is TRBJ2-1, the V gene TRBV7-2; D is unresolved. The CDR3 length is 15 residues. The V gene lost 5 bases and the J gene lost 2 bases, with 13 bases spanning the gap. Germline V gives CDR1 SGHTA, CDR2 FQGNSA. CDR3 DNA sequence: TGTGCCAGCAGCCCTCTCCGGCTGGCCTACAATGAGCAGTTCTTC. Its protein is CASSPLRLAYNEQFF.

This rearrangement joins TRBV14 to TRBJ2-1; D is ambiguous. This CDR3 is built from 16 residues. Trimming left V 0 bases short and J 2 bases short, with 11 bases between. Germline CDR1 is SGHDN and CDR2 is FVKESK. The CDR3 DNA is TGTGCCAGCAGCCAAGATGTTGGCTCCACCTACAATGAGCAGTTCTTC. Translation gives CASSQDVGSTYNEQFF.

The chain recombines TRBV10-2 with TRBJ1-5; 7 nucleotides agree with TRBD1. Looked up from germline, CDR1 is WSHSY and CDR2 is SAAADI. The ends lost 0 bases at V and 6 bases at J; junction bases unmatched: 8. This CDR3 contains 16 residues. Here the CDR3 reads CASSESGRGGSQPQHF. CDR3 nucleotides: TGCGCCAGCAGTGAGTCGGGCAGGGGGGGGAGTCAGCCCCAGCATTTT.

This chain links TRBV10-1 with TRBJ2-2; perhaps TRBD2 as D (6 bases). The germline V gene encodes CDR1 WNHNN and CDR2 SYGVQD (reference sequence). The CDR3 length is 14 residues. Trimming removed 5 bases from V and 7 bases from J, with 14 bases in between. The CDR3 reads CASSPRDGGGELFF. The CDR3 region has the DNA TGCGCCAGCAGTCCGCGCGACGGGGGCGGGGAGCTGTTTTTT.

This clone was recorded a few times. V is TRBV6-1 and J is TRBJ2-5; TRBD1 matches at 8 bases. This CDR3 has 15 amino acids. Per the germline V gene, CDR1 is MNHNS and CDR2 is SASEGT. The junction had 8 bases not matched to a gene; V was cut back by 6 bases and J by 2 bases. The DNA for the CDR3 is TGTGCCAGCAGATTTACAGGGGGATGGCAAGAGACCCAGTACTTC. Translated: CASRFTGGWQETQYF.

The genes are TRBV7-9 and TRBJ2-2; TRBD2 agrees at 7 bases. V was pared by 4 bases and J by 2 bases, with 1 base of the junction left unmatched. Germline CDR1 SEHNR, CDR2 FQNEAQ (reference sequence). The CDR3 length is 14 residues. CDR3 DNA: TGTGCCAGCAGCTCGGGACTAAACACCGGGGAGCTGTTTTTT. Encoded protein: CASSSGLNTGELFF.

The gene calls are TRBV6-1 and TRBJ1-4; D uncertain. This CDR3 contains 15 residues. Looked up from germline, CDR1 is MNHNS and CDR2 is SASEGT. V shed 4 bases and J shed 0 bases, with 9 bases lying between them. CDR3: CASSVDFATNEKLFF. CDR3 DNA: TGTGCCAGCAGTGTTGACTTTGCAACTAATGAAAAACTGTTTTTT.

This chain joins TRBV2 and TRBJ2-7; TRBD1 agrees at 7 bases. CDR1 is SNHLY and CDR2 is FYNNEI in the germline V gene. The CDR3 has 13 residues. V dropped 7 bases and J dropped 2; count of bases not matched to a gene: 5. The DNA of the CDR3 is TGTGCCAGCAAGGGCCAGGGGGCCTACGAGCAGTACTTC. Translating it yields CASKGQGAYEQYF.

V is TRBV28 and J is TRBJ2-5, with D possibly being TRBD1 (5 bases). This CDR3 spans 16 amino acids. V was clipped by 5 bases and J by 1 base, with 17 bases between them. Per the germline V gene, CDR1 is MDHEN and CDR2 is SYDVKM. The CDR3 region has the DNA TGTGCCAGCAGTCCTTATCTCAGGGCGTCCCAAGAGACCCAGTACTTC. Protein product: CASSPYLRASQETQYF.

This sequence joins TRBV5-6 and TRBJ1-2; no clear D gene. V lost 4 bases, J lost 8 bases, and 18 bases lay in between. This CDR3 comprises 14 residues. The germline V gene has CDR1 SGHDT and CDR2 YYEEEE. The CDR3 is CASSVFIRGRGYTF. In DNA, the CDR3 is TGTGCCAGCAGCGTATTCATTCGGGGTCGGGGCTACACCTTC.